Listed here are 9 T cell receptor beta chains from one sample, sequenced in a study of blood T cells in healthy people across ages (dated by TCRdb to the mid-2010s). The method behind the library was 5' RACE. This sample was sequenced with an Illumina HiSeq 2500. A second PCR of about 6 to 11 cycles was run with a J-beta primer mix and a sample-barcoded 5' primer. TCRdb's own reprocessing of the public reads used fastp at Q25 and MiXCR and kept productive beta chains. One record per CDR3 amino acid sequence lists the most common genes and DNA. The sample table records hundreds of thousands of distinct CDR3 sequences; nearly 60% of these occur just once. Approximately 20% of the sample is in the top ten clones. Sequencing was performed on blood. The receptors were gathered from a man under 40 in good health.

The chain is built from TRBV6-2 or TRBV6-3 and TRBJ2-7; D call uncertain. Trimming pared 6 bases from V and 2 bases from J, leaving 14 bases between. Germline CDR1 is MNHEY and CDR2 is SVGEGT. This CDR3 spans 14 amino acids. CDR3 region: CASSNEFRTYEQYF. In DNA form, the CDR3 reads TGTGCCAGCAGCAACGAATTCCGGACCTACGAGCAGTACTTC.

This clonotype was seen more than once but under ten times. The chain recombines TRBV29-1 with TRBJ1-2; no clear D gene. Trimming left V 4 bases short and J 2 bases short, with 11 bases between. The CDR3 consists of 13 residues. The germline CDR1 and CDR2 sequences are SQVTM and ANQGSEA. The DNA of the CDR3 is TGCAGCGTTGTTTATGCAGAGAACTATGGCTACACCTTC. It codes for CSVVYAENYGYTF.

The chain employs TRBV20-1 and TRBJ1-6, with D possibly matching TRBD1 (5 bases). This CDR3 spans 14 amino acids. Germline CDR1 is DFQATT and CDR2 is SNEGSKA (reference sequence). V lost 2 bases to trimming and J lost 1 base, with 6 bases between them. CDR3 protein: CSARQGSYNSPLHF. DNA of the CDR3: TGCAGTGCTAGACAGGGATCCTATAATTCACCCCTCCACTTT.

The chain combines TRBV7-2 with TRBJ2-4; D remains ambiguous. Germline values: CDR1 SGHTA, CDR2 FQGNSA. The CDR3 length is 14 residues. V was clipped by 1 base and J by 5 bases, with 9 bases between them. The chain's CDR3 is CASSLVVAQNIQYF. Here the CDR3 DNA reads TGTGCCAGCAGCTTAGTTGTCGCCCAAAACATTCAGTACTTC.

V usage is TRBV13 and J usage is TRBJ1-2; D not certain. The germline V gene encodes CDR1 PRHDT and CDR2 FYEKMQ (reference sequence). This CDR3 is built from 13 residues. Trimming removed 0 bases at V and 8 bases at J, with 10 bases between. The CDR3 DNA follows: TGTGCCAGCAGCTTAGGCCCCCGGAGGGGCTACACCTTC. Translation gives CASSLGPRRGYTF.

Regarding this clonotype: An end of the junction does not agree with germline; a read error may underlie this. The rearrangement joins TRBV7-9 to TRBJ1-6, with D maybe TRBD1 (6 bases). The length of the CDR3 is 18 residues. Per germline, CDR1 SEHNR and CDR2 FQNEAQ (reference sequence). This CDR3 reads CASSIGQPKSSYNSLLHF. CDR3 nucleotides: TGTGCCAGCAGCATTGGACAGCCCAAGAGCTCCTATAATTCACTCCTCCACTTT.

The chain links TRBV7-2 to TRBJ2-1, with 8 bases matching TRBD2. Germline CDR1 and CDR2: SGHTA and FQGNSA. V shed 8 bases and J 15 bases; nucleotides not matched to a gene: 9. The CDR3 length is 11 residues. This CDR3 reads CASPRSGGPFF. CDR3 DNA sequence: TGTGCCAGCCCCCGGTCGGGGGGGCCGTTCTTC.

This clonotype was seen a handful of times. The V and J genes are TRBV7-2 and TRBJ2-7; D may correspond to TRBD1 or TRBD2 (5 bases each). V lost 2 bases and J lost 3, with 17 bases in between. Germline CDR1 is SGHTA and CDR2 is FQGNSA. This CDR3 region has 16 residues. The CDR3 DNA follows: TGTGCCAGCAGCTTAATGGGGGATCAGGGAAGCTACGAGCAGTACTTC. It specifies CASSLMGDQGSYEQYF.

The CDR3 coding sequence is TGTGCCAGCAGCGCAGCGGGAGTATCTAGGAAGCAGTTCTTC. This gives the protein CASSAAGVSRKQFF. The chain is built from TRBV7-9 and TRBJ2-1, with TRBD2 identical over 8 bases. The V and J ends lost 5 bases and 11 bases, in that order; junction bases with no gene match: 11. The CDR3 is 14 amino acids. Germline CDR1 SEHNR, CDR2 FQNEAQ (reference sequence).